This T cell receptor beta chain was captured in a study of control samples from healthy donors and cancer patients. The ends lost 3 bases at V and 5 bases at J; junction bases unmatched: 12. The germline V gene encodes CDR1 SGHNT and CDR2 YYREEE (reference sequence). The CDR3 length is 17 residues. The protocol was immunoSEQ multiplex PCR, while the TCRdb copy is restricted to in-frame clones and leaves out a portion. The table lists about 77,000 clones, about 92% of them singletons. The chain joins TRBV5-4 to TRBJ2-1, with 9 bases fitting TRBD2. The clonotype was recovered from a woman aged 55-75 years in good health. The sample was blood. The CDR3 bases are TGTGCCAGCAGCTCCCCCGAGGGTAGCGGGAGCCACAATGAGCAGTTCTTC. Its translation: CASSSPEGSGSHNEQFF.